This T cell receptor beta chain was retrieved from a study of T cell clones after liver transplantation. As for the study in general: Graft-donor-reactive sequences were compared with third-party-reactive TCRbeta sequences from pre-transplant mixed lymphocyte reactions.

Sequenced by immunoSEQ multiplex PCR; TCRdb stores in-frame clones only, minus some. This sample has 55,000 to 80,000 clones, with roughly nine tenths found just once. The V end lost 3 bases, the J end lost 0 bases, and 15 bases lay between the germline ends. Germline V gene lookup returns CDR1 LNHDA and CDR2 SQIVND (reference sequence). The CDR3 spans 16 residues. This sequence was found in a human donor who received a liver transplant. Source: CD4+ T cells from blood, taken before liver transplant. The chain has TRBV19 and TRBJ2-7, with a possible D match to TRBD1 (6 bases). The CDR3 region has the DNA TGTGCCAGTAGTATGGGGGCCAGGTGGACCTCCTACGAGCAGTACTTC. Protein sequence: CASSMGARWTSYEQYF. Full variable domain (outside the CDR3, taken from reference TRBV19 and TRBJ2-7): DGGITQSPKYLFRKEGQNVTLSCEQNLNHDAMYWYRQDPGQGLRLIYYSQIVNDFQKGDIAEGYSVSREKKESFPLTVTSAQKNPTAFYLCASSMGARWTSYEQYFGPGTRLTVT.